The clone carrying this T cell receptor beta chain was counted between two and nine times. Its antigen is as yet unknown. This sample is part of a study of post-analysis software for immune sequencing data. Study context: Courses of disease covered relapsing-remitting, secondary progressive and progressive-relapsing multiple sclerosis. Study observations and caveats: People with multiple sclerosis had a significantly lower normalized Chao1 diversity than controls did.

TCR beta cDNA libraries included unique molecular identifiers. TCRdb reprocessed the PCR reads via MiXCR and lists one record per CDR3 protein. The sample includes about 430,000 distinct CDR3 sequences, approximately 38% of them seen just once. The sequenced material came from blood. The receptor was isolated from a girl aged 2 to 10 with multiple sclerosis.

The CDR3 loop is CASSQDADRSYEQYF. As DNA, the CDR3 is TGCGCCAGCAGCCAAGATGCGGACAGATCCTACGAGCAGTACTTC. V usage is TRBV4-3 and J usage is TRBJ2-7; tentative D call: TRBD1 (6 bases). Germline V gene lookup returns CDR1 LGHNA and CDR2 YSLEER. Trimming shortened V by 0 bases and J by 1 base, and 10 bases separated the two germline ends. CDR3 size: 15 residues.